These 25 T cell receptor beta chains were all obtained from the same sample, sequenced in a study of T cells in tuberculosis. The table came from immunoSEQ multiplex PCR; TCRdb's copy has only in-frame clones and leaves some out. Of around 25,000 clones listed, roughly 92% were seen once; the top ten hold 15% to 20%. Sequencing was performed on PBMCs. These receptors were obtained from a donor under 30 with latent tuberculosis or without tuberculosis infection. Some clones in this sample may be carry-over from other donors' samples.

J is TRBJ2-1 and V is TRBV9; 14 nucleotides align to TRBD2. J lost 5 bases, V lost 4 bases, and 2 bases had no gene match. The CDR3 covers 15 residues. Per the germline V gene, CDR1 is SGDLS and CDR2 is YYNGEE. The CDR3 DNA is TGTGCCAGCAGCTGGACTAGCGGGGGGCACAATGAGCAGTTCTTC. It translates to CASSWTSGGHNEQFF.

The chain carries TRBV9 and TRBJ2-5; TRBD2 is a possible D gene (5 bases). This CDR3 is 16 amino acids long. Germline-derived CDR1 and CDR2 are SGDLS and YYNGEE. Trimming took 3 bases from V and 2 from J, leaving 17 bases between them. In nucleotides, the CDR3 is TGTGCCAGCAGCGCCGCCCCCTCCCGGGGACAAGAGACCCAGTACTTC. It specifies CASSAAPSRGQETQYF. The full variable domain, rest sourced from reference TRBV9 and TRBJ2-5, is DSGVTQTPKHLITATGQRVTLRCSPRSGDLSVYWYQQSLDQGLQFLIQYYNGEERAKGNILERFSAQQFPDLHSELNLSSLELGDSALYFCASSAAPSRGQETQYFGPGTRLLVL.

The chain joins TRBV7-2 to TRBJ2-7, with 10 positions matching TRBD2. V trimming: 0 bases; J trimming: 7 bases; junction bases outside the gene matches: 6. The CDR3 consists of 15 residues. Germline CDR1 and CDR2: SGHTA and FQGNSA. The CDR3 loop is CASSLAVLAGEEQYF. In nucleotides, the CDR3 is TGTGCCAGCAGCTTAGCGGTGCTAGCGGGGGAGGAGCAGTACTTC.

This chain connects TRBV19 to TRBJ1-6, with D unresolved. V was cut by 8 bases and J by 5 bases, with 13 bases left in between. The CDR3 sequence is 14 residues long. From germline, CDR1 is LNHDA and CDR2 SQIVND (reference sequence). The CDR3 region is CASSAEVDNSPLHF. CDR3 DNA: TGTGCCAGTTCAGCTGAGGTAGATAATTCACCCCTCCACTTT.

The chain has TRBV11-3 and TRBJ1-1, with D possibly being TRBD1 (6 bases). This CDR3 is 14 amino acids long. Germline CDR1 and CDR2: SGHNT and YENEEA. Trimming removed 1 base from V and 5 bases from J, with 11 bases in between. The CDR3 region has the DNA TGTGCCAGCAGCTTAGGAGGACAGATTACTGAAGCTTTCTTT. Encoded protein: CASSLGGQITEAFF.

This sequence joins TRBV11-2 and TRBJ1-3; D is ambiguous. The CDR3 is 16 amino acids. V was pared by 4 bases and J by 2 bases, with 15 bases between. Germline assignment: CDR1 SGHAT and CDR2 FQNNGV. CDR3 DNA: TGTGCCAGCAGCTCCGTCCGGAAGGAGGCTGGAAACACCATATATTTT. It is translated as CASSSVRKEAGNTIYF.

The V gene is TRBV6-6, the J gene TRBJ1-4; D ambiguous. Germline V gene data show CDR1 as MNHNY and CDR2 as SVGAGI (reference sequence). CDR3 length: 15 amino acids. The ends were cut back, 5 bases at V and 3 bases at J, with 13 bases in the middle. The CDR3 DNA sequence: TGTGCCAGCAGTCAAGGAGGACCATCTAATGAAAAACTGTTTTTT. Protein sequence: CASSQGGPSNEKLFF.

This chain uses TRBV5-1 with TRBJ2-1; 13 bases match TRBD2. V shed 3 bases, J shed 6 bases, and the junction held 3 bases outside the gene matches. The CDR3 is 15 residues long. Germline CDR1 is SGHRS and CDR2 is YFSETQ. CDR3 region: CASSSGTSGTNEQFF. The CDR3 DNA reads TGCGCCAGCAGCTCCGGGACTAGCGGGACCAATGAGCAGTTCTTC.

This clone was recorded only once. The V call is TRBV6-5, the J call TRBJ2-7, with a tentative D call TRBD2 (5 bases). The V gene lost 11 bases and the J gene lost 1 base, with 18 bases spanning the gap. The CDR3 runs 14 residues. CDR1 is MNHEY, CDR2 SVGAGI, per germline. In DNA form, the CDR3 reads TGTGCCGGCTGGGAGTCGCTATTGTCCTACGAGCAGTACTTC. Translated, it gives CAGWESLLSYEQYF.

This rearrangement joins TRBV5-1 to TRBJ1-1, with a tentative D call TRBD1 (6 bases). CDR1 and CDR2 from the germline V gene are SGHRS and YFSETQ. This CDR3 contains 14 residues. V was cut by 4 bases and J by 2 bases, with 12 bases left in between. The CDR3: CASSLRGANTEAFF. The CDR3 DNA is TGCGCCAGCAGCCTCAGGGGCGCAAACACTGAAGCTTTCTTT.

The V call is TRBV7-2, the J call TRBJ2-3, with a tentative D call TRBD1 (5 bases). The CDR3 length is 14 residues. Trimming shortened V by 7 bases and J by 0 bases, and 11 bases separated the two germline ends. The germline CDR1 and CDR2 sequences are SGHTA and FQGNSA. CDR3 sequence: CASKDTASTDTQYF. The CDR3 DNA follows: TGTGCCAGCAAGGACACCGCTAGCACAGATACGCAGTATTTT.

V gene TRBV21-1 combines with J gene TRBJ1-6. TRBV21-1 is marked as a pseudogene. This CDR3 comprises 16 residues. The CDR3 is CASSKVRSDRPSPLHF. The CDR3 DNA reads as TGTGCCAGCAGCAAAGTGCGCAGCGACCGACCCTCACCCCTCCACTTT.

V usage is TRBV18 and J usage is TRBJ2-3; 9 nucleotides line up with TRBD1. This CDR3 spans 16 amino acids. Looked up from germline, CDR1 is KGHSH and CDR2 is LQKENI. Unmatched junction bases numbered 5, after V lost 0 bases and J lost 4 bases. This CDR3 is CASSPPGQGGPDTQYF. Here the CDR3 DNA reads TGTGCCAGCTCACCACCGGGACAGGGCGGCCCAGATACGCAGTATTTT.

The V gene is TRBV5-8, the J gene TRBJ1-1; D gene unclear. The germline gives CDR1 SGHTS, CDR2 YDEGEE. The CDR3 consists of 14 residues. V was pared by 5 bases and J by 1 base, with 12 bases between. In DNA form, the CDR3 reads TGTGCCAGCAGTCACTCCCGGAGGAACACTGAAGCTTTCTTT. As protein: CASSHSRRNTEAFF.

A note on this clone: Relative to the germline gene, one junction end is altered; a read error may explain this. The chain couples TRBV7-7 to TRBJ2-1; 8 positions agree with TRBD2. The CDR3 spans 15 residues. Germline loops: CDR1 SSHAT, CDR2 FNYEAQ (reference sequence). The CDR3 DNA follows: TGTGCTAGCAGCTTTTCCGGGGGGGCGCAGAATGAGCAGTTCTTC. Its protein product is CASSFSGGAQNEQFF. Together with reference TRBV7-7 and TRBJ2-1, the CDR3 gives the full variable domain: GAGVSQSPRYKVTKRGQDVTLRCDPISSHATLYWYQQALGQGPEFLTYFNYEAQPDKSGLPSDRFSAERPEGSISTLTIQRTEQRDSAMYRCASSFSGGAQNEQFFGPGTRLTVL.

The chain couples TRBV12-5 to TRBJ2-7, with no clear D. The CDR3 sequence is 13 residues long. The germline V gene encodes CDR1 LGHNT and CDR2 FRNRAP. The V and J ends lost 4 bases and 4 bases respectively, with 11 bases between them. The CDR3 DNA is TGTGCTAGTGGTTCCTTAACCACTTACGAGCAGTACTTC. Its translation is CASGSLTTYEQYF.

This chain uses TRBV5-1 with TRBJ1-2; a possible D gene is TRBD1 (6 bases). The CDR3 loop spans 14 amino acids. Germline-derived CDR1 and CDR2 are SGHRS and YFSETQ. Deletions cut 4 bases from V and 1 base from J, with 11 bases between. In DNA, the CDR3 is TGCGCCAGCAGCCGGGGGGCAGTTAACTATGGCTACACCTTC. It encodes CASSRGAVNYGYTF.

Here the CDR3 reads CASSRSPGKLFF. CDR3 DNA sequence: TGTGCCAGCAGCCGGTCCCCGGGAAAACTGTTTTTT. V is TRBV11-1 and J is TRBJ1-4; D is undetermined. Per the germline V gene, CDR1 is SGHAT and CDR2 is FQDESV (reference sequence). The CDR3 consists of 12 residues. V lost 5 bases and J 10 bases, leaving 11 bases between the germline ends.

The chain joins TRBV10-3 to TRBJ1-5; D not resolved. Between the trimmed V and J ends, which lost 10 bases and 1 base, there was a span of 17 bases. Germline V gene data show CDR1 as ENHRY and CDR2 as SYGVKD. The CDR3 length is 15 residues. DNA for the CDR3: TGTGCCACGGTGGAGGATTCTTTGAGCAATCAGCCCCAGCATTTT. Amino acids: CATVEDSLSNQPQHF.

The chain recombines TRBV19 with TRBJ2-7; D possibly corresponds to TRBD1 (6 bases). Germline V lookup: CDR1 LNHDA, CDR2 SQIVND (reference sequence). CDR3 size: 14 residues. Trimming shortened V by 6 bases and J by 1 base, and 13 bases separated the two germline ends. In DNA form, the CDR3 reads TGTGCCAGTAGCCGGGACACGACGTCCTACGAGCAGTACTTC. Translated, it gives CASSRDTTSYEQYF.

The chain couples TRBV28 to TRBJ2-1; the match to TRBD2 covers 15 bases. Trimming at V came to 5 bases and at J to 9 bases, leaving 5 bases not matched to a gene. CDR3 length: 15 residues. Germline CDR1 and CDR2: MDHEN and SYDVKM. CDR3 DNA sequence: TGTGCCAGCAGTCCCTGGACTAGCGGGAGGGGTGAGCAGTTCTTC. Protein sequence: CASSPWTSGRGEQFF.

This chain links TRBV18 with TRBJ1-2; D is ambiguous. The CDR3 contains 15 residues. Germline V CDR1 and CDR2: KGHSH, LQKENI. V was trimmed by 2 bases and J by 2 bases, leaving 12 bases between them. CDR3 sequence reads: CASSPESKLNYGYTF. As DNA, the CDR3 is TGTGCCAGCTCACCAGAAAGTAAGCTGAACTATGGCTACACCTTC.

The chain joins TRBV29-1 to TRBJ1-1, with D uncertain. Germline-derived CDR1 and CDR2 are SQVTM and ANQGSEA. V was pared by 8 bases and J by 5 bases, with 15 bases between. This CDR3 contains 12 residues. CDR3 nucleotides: TGCAGCACTAAGGAGGGTAGGACTGAAGCTTTCTTT. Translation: CSTKEGRTEAFF.

The CDR3 loop reads CASSLTASTGELFF. The CDR3 nucleotides read TGTGCCAGCAGCTTGACTGCAAGCACCGGGGAGCTGTTTTTT. The chain recombines TRBV11-3 with TRBJ2-2, with D unclear. With 3 bases removed from V and 4 bases from J, the gap between germline ends came to 9 bases. This CDR3 has 14 amino acids. Germline loops: CDR1 SGHNT, CDR2 YENEEA.

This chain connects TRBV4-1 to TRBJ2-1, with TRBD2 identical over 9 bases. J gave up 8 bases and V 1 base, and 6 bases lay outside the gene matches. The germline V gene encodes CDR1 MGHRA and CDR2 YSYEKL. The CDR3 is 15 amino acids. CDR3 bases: TGCGCCAGCAGCCAAGTGGCTAGCGGGAATGATGAGCAGTTCTTC. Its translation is CASSQVASGNDEQFF.